What follows are 26 T cell receptor beta chains derived from one specimen sequenced in a study of T cells in localized non-small cell lung cancer. Sequenced by immunoSEQ multiplex PCR; TCRdb stores in-frame clones only, minus some. In the table there are approximately 76,000 clones, around 82% of which are singletons. Sequencing used peripheral blood, obtained before any cancer treatment. These receptors were taken from a female donor at least 60 years old with stage I lung adenocarcinoma.

This sequence joins TRBV28 and TRBJ1-1; 10 nucleotides line up with TRBD1. V dropped 3 bases and J dropped 0; count of bases not matched to a gene: 4. The CDR3 is made up of 16 amino acids. CDR1 MDHEN and CDR2 SYDVKM come from the germline V gene. The CDR3, as DNA: TGTGCCAGCAGTTTGGGGACAGGGGTCGTGAACACTGAAGCTTTCTTT. This gives the protein CASSLGTGVVNTEAFF.

The chain employs TRBV30 and TRBJ2-3, with D tentatively TRBD1 (6 bases). With 0 bases removed from V and 1 base from J, the gap between germline ends came to 8 bases. Looked up from germline, CDR1 is GTSNPN and CDR2 is SVGIG (reference sequence). The CDR3 spans 14 residues. CDR3 sequence reads: CAWSVAGGTDTQYF. In DNA, the CDR3 is TGTGCCTGGAGTGTAGCAGGGGGCACAGATACGCAGTATTTT.

The chain couples TRBV19 to TRBJ1-1; no clear D. The V and J ends lost 7 bases and 0 bases respectively, with 9 bases between them. This CDR3 has 13 residues. In germline, CDR1 is LNHDA, CDR2 SQIVND (reference sequence). The CDR3 DNA reads as TGTGCCAGTAAGGAGATCGTGAACACTGAAGCTTTCTTT. It is translated as CASKEIVNTEAFF.

In this sample, this clone turned up a few times. This chain links TRBV19 with TRBJ1-1; D gene unclear. Trimming left V 6 bases short and J 2 bases short, with 10 bases between. The germline V gene has CDR1 LNHDA and CDR2 SQIVND (reference sequence). The CDR3 loop spans 13 amino acids. CDR3 bases: TGTGCCAGTAGCTACAGCACCAACACTGAAGCTTTCTTT. It encodes CASSYSTNTEAFF.

The J gene is TRBJ2-5, the V gene TRBV7-3, with D perhaps assigned TRBD1 or TRBD2 (6 bases each). V was shortened by 5 bases and J by 5 bases, with 21 bases between the two germline ends. The CDR3 length is 16 residues. Germline CDR1 reads SGHTA; CDR2 reads FQGTGA. The DNA of the CDR3 is TGTGCCAGCAGCCCGGGGAGGCAGGGGTTAGGGGAGACCCAGTACTTC. As protein: CASSPGRQGLGETQYF.

The genes are TRBV7-2 and TRBJ1-2; D is ambiguous. The germline gives CDR1 SGHTA, CDR2 FQGNSA. Between the trimmed V and J ends, which lost 0 bases and 5 bases, there was a span of 4 bases. The CDR3 consists of 12 residues. The CDR3 nucleotides read TGTGCCAGCAGCTTAGCGAAGTATGGCTACACCTTC. This gives the protein CASSLAKYGYTF. Variable domain in full (rest from reference TRBV7-2 and TRBJ1-2): GAGVSQSPSNKVTEKGKDVELRCDPISGHTALYWYRQSLGQGLEFLIYFQGNSAPDKSGLPSDRFSAERTGGSVSTLTIQRTQQEDSAVYLCASSLAKYGYTFGSGTRLTVV.

The table lists this clone with a few counts. V usage is TRBV30 and J usage is TRBJ1-2, with 9 bases that match TRBD1. With 0 bases clipped from V and 8 bases from J, the junction kept 4 bases outside the gene matches. Germline V gene lookup returns CDR1 GTSNPN and CDR2 SVGIG (reference sequence). The CDR3 has 13 amino acids. CDR3 in DNA: TGTGCCTGGAGTGTGGGACAGGGCGGAGGCTACACCTTC. It encodes CAWSVGQGGGYTF.

The table lists this clone with a count of one. V and J are TRBV7-9 and TRBJ1-2; a weak D match, TRBD1 (5 bases). This CDR3 has 18 residues. Germline V CDR1 and CDR2: SEHNR, FQNEAQ (reference sequence). The V end was cut by 1 base, the J end by 4 bases, with 22 bases between. The CDR3 loop reads CASSLVSPTVRKGYGYTF. Written as DNA, the CDR3 is TGTGCCAGCAGCTTAGTTTCCCCGACAGTCCGAAAGGGCTATGGCTACACCTTC.

This clone has just one count. The V gene is TRBV30, the J gene TRBJ1-1; TRBD1 might be the D (6 bases). Trimming removed 2 bases at V and 4 bases at J, with 14 bases between. The CDR3 spans 14 residues. Germline loops: CDR1 GTSNPN, CDR2 SVGIG (reference sequence). The CDR3 protein is CAWSTDRLTTEAFF. The CDR3 DNA follows: TGTGCCTGGAGTACCGACAGGCTGACCACTGAAGCTTTCTTT.

The V call is TRBV5-1, the J call TRBJ1-1, with 11 bases aligning to TRBD1. Germline V gives CDR1 SGHRS, CDR2 YFSETQ. This CDR3 region has 18 residues. Trimming at V came to 3 bases and at J to 1 base, leaving 11 bases not matched to a gene. The DNA of the CDR3 is TGCGCCAGCAGCTGGAAACCGGGACAGGGGGTGAGGAACACTGAAGCTTTCTTT. Translation gives CASSWKPGQGVRNTEAFF.

The gene calls are TRBV19 and TRBJ2-7; 10 bases fit TRBD1. Germline V gene data show CDR1 as LNHDA and CDR2 as SQIVND (reference sequence). V lost 2 bases, J lost 1 base, and 5 bases stayed unmatched. CDR3 length: 16 amino acids. The CDR3 sequence: CASSIRTGGFSYEQYF. CDR3 in DNA: TGTGCCAGTAGTATAAGGACAGGGGGGTTTTCCTACGAGCAGTACTTC.

The rearrangement uses TRBV7-2 and TRBJ2-6; 7 bases align to TRBD1. The CDR3 has 15 residues. With 6 bases clipped from V and 3 bases from J, the junction kept 5 bases outside the gene matches. The V gene's germline CDR1 is SGHTA and CDR2 FQGNSA. CDR3 region: CASRDRAGGANVLTF. CDR3 DNA sequence: TGTGCCAGCAGAGACAGGGCAGGTGGGGCCAACGTCCTGACTTTC.

This clone was picked up one time. The CDR3 DNA reads as TGTGCCAGCAGCCAAGCGGCGGGAGGGCCAAATGAGCAGTTCTTC. As protein: CASSQAAGGPNEQFF. This chain joins TRBV14 and TRBJ2-1, with 9 bases matching TRBD2. CDR3 length: 15 residues. Germline CDR1 SGHDN, CDR2 FVKESK. The V and J ends lost 1 base and 7 bases, in that order; junction bases with no gene match: 5.

The chain carries TRBV2 and TRBJ2-1, with 7 nucleotides matching TRBD2. Looked up from germline, CDR1 is SNHLY and CDR2 is FYNNEI. The CDR3 has 14 residues. Trimming cost V 7 bases and J 10 bases; bases outside gene matches: 13. The CDR3 DNA sequence: TGTGCCAGCAAACCTCTAGCGGTCCCTGGGGAGCAGTTCTTC. Protein product: CASKPLAVPGEQFF. The full variable domain, completed using reference TRBV2 and TRBJ2-1, is EPEVTQTPSHQVTQMGQEVILRCVPISNHLYFYWYRQILGQKVEFLVSFYNNEISEKSEIFDDQFSVERPDGSNFTLKIRSTKLEDSAMYFCASKPLAVPGEQFFGPGTRLTVL.

This clone was seen only once. The chain carries TRBV15 and TRBJ2-3, with unresolved D. V lost 0 bases, J lost 7 bases, and 8 bases lay in between. The germline V gene encodes CDR1 LNHNV and CDR2 YYDKDF (reference sequence). This CDR3 is built from 13 residues. This CDR3 is CATSRDPRNTQYF. CDR3 DNA sequence: TGTGCCACCAGCAGAGACCCACGAAATACGCAGTATTTT.

This clone was counted between two and nine times. This chain links TRBV21-1 with TRBJ2-7; the D segment call TRBD2 is taken from the table without a DNA check. TRBV21-1 is flagged as a pseudogene. This CDR3 has 8 amino acids. Here the CDR3 reads CASTRGFF. The CDR3 bases are TGTGCCAGCACCCGGGGATTCTTC.

The CDR3 DNA follows: TGTGCCAGCAGTTTCGCGGGGAGCTATGGCTACACCTTC. Protein sequence: CASSFAGSYGYTF. V usage is TRBV6-5 and J usage is TRBJ1-2, with no clear D. Trimming pared 4 bases from V and 4 bases from J, leaving 10 bases between. The germline V gene encodes CDR1 MNHEY and CDR2 SVGAGI. This CDR3 has 13 residues.

This chain links TRBV19 with TRBJ1-3, with 8 bases lining up with TRBD1. The CDR3 has 16 residues. CDR1 LNHDA and CDR2 SQIVND come from the germline V gene (reference sequence). After removal of 6 bases from V and 3 bases from J, the junction contained 10 bases not matched to a gene. The CDR3 coding sequence is TGTGCCAGTAGACCCCAACTCACAGGGGGTGGAAACACCATATATTTT. Its protein is CASRPQLTGGGNTIYF. Using reference TRBV19 and TRBJ1-3 for the parts outside the CDR3, the full variable domain is DGGITQSPKYLFRKEGQNVTLSCEQNLNHDAMYWYRQDPGQGLRLIYYSQIVNDFQKGDIAEGYSVSREKKESFPLTVTSAQKNPTAFYLCASRPQLTGGGNTIYFGEGSWLTVV.

The CDR3 spells CSGTGNLNTEAFF. Written as DNA, the CDR3 is TGCAGCGGAACAGGGAATCTGAACACTGAAGCTTTCTTT. The chain joins TRBV29-1 to TRBJ1-1, with D perhaps matching TRBD1 (6 bases). Per germline, CDR1 SQVTM and CDR2 ANQGSEA. The ends were cut back, 7 bases at V and 0 bases at J, with 12 bases in the middle. The CDR3 extends over 13 amino acids.

V and J are TRBV6-6 and TRBJ2-3; D perhaps matches TRBD1 (5 bases). Per the germline V gene, CDR1 is MNHNY and CDR2 is SVGAGI (reference sequence). The CDR3 is 12 residues long. The germline V and J ends were trimmed by 6 bases and 4 bases, with 8 bases remaining between them. The CDR3 protein is CASRDTADTQYF. CDR3 coding DNA: TGTGCCAGCAGGGACACGGCAGATACGCAGTATTTT.

This chain links TRBV7-2 with TRBJ2-7; D call uncertain. The CDR3 loop spans 13 amino acids. V shed 1 base and J shed 0 bases, with 4 bases lying between them. The germline gives CDR1 SGHTA, CDR2 FQGNSA. CDR3 residues: CASSLELSYEQYF. In DNA, the CDR3 is TGTGCCAGCAGCTTAGAACTCTCCTACGAGCAGTACTTC.

This rearrangement joins TRBV5-8 to TRBJ2-1, with 15 bases aligning to TRBD2. CDR1 and CDR2 from the germline V gene are SGHTS and YDEGEE. Germline trimming cut 5 bases from V and 1 base from J; bases unmatched to any gene: 10. The CDR3 totals 19 residues. The CDR3 protein is CASRIAGLAGGASYNEQFF. The CDR3 DNA is TGTGCCAGCAGAATTGCGGGACTAGCGGGAGGAGCTTCCTACAATGAGCAGTTCTTC.

This chain links TRBV19 with TRBJ2-2, with 7 bases identical to TRBD1. CDR1 LNHDA and CDR2 SQIVND come from the germline V gene (reference sequence). The CDR3 contains 14 residues. The V and J ends lost 3 bases and 5 bases, in that order; junction bases with no gene match: 3. CDR3 protein: CASSIGDRTGELFF. In DNA form, the CDR3 reads TGTGCCAGTAGTATTGGGGACAGAACCGGGGAGCTGTTTTTT.

The chain couples TRBV7-9 to TRBJ2-1; 9 bases fit TRBD1. The CDR3 is 14 amino acids. V dropped 5 bases and J dropped 4; count of bases not matched to a gene: 3. CDR1 is SEHNR and CDR2 is FQNEAQ in the germline V gene (reference sequence). The chain's CDR3 is CASSPGQGYNEQFF. The CDR3 coding sequence is TGTGCCAGCAGCCCCGGACAGGGGTACAATGAGCAGTTCTTC.

The gene calls are TRBV9 and TRBJ2-7, with 8 positions matching TRBD1. V trimming: 1 base; J trimming: 2 bases; junction bases outside the gene matches: 11. The CDR3 length is 17 residues. Looked up from germline, CDR1 is SGDLS and CDR2 is YYNGEE. This CDR3 reads CASSVNPLLGQAYEQYF. CDR3 DNA: TGTGCCAGCAGCGTAAACCCCCTTCTGGGACAGGCCTACGAGCAGTACTTC.

V gene TRBV5-1 combines with J gene TRBJ2-3; 13 bases line up with TRBD2. The germline gives CDR1 SGHRS, CDR2 YFSETQ. The V and J ends lost 4 bases and 0 bases, in that order; junction bases with no gene match: 8. This CDR3 spans 18 amino acids. This CDR3 is CASSTRLAGGSSTDTQYF. The CDR3 bases are TGCGCCAGCAGCACGAGACTAGCGGGGGGATCTAGCACAGATACGCAGTATTTT.